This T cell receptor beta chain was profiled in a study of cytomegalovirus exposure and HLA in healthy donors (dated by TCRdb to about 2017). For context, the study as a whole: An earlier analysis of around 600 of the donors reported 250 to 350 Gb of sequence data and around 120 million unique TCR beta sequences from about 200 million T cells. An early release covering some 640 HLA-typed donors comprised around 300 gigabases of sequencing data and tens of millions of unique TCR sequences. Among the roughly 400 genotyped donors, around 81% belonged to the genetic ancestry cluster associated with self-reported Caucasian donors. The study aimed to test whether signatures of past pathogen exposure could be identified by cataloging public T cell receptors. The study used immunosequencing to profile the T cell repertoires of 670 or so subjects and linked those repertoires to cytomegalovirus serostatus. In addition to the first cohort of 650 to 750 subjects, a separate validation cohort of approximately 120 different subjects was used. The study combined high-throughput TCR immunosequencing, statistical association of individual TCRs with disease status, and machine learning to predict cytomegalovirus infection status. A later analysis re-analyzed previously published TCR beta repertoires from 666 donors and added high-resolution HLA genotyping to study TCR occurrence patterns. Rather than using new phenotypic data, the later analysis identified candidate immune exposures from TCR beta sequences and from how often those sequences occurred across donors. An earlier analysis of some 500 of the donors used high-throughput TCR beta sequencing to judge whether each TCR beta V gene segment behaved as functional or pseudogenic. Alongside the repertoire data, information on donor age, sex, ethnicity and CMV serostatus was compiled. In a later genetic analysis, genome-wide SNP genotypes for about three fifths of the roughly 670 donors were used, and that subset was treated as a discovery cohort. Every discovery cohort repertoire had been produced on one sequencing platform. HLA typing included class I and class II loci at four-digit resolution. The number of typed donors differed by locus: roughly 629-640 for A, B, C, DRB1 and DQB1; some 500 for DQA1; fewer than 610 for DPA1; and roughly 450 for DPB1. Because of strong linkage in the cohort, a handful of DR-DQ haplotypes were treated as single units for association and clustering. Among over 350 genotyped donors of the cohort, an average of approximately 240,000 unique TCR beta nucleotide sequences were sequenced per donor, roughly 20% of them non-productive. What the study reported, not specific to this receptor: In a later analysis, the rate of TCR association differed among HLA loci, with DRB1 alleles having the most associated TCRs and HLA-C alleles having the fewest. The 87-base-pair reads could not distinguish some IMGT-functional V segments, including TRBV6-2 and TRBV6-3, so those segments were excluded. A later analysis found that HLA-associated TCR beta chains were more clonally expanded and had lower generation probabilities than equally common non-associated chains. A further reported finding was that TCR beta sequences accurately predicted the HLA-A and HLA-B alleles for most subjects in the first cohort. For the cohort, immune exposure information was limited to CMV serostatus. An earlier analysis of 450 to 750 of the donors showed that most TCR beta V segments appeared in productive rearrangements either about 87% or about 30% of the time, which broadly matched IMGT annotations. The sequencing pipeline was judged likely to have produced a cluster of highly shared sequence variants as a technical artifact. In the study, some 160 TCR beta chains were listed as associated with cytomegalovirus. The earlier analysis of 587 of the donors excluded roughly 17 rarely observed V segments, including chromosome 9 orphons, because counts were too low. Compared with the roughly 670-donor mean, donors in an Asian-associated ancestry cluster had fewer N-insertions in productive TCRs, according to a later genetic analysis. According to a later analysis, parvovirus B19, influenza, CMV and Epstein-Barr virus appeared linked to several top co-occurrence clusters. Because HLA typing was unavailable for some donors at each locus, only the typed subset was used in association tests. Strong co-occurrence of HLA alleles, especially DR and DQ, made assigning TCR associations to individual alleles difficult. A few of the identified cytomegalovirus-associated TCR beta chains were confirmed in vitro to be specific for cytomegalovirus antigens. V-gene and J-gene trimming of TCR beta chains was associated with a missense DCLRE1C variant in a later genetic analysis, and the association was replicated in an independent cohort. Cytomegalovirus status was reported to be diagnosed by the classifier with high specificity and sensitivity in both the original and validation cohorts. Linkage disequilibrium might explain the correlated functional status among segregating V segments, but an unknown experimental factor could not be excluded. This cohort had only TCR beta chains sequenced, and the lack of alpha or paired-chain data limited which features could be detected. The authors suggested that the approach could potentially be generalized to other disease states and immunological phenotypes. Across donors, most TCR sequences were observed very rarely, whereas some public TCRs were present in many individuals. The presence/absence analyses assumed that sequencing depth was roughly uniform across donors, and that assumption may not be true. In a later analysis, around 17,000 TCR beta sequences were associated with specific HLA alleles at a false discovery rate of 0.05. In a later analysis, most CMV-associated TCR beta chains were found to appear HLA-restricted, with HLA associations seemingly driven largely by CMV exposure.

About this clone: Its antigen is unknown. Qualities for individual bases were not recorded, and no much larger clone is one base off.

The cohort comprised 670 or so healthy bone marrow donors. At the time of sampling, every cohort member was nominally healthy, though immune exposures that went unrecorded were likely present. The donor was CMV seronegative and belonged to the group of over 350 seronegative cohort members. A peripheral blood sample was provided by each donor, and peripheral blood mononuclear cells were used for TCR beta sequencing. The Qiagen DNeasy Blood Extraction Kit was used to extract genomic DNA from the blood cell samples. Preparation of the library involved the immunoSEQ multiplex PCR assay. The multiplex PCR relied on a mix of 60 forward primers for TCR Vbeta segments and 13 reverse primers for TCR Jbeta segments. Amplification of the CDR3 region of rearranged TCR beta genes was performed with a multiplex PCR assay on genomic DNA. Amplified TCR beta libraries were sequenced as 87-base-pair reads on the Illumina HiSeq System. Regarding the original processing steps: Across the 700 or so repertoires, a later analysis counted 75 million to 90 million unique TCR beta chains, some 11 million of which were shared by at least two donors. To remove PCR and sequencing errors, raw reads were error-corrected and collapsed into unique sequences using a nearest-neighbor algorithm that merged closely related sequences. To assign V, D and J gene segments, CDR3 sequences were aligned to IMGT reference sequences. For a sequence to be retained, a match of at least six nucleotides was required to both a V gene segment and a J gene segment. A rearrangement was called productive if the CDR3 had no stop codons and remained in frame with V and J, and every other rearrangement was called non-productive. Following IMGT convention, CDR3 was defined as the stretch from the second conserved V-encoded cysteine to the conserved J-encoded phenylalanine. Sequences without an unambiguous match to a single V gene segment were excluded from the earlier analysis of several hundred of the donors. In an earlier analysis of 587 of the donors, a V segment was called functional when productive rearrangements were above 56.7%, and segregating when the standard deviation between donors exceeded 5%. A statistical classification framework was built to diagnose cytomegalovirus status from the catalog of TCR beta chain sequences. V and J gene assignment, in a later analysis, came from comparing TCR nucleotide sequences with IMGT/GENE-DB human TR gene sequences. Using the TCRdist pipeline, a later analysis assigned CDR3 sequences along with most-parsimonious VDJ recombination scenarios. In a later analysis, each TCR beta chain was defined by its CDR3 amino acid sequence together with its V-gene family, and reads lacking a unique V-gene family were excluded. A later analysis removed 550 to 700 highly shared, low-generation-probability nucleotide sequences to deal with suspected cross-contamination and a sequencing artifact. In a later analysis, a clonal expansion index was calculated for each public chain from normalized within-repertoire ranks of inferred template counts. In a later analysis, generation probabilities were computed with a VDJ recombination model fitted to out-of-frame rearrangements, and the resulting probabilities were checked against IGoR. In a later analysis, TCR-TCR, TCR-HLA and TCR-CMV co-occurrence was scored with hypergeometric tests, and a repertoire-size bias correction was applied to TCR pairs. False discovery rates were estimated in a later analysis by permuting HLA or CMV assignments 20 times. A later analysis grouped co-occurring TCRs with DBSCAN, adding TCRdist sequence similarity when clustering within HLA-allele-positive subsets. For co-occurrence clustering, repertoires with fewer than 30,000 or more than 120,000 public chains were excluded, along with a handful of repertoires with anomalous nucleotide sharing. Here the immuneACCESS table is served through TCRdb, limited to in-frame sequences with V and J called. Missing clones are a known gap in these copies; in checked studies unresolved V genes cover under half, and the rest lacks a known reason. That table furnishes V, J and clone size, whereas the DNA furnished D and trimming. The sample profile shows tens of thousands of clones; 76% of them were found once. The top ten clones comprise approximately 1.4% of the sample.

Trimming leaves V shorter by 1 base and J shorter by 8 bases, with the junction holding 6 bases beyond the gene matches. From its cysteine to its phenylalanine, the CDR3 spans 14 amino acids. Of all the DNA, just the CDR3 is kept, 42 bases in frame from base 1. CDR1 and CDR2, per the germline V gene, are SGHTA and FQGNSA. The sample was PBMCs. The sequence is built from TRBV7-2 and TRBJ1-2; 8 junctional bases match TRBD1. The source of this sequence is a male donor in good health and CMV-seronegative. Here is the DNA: TGTGCCAGCAGCTTAGGGCAGGGGGCCTTGGGCTACACCTTC. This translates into CASSLGQGALGYTF.